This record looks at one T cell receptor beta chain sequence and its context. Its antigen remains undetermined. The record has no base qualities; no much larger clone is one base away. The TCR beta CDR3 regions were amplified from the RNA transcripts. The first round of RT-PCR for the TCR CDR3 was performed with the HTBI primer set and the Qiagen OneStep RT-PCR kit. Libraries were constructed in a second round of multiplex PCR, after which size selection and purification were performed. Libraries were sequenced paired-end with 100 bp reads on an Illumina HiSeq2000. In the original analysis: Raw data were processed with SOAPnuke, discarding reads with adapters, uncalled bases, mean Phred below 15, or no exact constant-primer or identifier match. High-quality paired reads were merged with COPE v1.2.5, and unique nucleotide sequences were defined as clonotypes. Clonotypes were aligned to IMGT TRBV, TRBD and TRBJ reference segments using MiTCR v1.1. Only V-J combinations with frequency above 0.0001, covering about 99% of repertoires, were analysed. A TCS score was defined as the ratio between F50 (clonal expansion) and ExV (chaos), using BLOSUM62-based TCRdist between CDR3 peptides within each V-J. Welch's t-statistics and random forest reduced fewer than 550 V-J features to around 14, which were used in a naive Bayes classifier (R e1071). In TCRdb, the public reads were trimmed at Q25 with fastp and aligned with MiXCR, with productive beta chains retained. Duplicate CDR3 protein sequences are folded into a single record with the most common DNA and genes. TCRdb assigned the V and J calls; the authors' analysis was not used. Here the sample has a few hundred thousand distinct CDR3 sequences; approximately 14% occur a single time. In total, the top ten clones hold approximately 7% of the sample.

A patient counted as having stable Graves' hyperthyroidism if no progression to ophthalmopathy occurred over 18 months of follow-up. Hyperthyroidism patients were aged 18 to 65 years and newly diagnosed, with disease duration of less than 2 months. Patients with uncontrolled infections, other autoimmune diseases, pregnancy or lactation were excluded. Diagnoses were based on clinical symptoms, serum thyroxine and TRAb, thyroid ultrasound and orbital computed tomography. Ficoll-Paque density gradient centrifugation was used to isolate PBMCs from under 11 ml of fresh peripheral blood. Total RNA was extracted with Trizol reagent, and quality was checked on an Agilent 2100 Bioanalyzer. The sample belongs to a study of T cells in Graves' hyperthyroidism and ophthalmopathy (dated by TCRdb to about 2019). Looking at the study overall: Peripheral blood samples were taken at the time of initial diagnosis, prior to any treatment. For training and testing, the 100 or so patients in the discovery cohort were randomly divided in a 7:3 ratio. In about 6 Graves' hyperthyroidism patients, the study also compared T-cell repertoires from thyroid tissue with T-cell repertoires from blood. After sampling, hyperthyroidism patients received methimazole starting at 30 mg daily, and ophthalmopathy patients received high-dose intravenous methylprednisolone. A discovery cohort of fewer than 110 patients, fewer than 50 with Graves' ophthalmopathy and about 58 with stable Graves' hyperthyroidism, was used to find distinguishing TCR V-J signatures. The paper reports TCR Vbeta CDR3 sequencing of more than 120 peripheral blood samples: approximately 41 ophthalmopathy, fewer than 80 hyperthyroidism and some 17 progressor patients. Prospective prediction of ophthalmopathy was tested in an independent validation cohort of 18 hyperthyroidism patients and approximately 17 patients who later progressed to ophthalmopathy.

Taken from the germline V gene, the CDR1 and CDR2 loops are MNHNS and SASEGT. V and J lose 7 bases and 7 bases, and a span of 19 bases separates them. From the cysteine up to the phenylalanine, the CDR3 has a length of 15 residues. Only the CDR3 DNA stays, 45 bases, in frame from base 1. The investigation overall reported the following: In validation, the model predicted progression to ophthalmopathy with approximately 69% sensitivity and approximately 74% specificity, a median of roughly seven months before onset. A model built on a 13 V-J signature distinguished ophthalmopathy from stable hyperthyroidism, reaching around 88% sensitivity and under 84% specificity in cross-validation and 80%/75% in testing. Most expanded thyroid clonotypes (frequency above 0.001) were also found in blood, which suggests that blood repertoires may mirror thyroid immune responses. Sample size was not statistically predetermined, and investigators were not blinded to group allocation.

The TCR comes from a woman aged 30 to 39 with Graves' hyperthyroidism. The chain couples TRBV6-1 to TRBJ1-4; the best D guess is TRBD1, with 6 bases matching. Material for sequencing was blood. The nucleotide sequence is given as TGTGCCAGCACCGACATGCAGGGGAACGGTGAAAAACTGTTTTTT. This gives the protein CASTDMQGNGEKLFF.